This entry features one T cell receptor (beta chain) sequence. There is no known antigen for this receptor. One base away there is no much larger clone; base qualities are not given. This record belongs to a study of blood T cell repertoires in COVID-19 (dated by TCRdb to about 2020). With respect to the entire study: Samples covering the acute and convalescent phases of COVID-19 were provided by collaborators in the United States, Italy and Spain. Deeply sampled blood TCRbeta repertoires from subjects exposed to, actively infected with, or recovered from COVID-19 were included in the dataset. Where HLA class I and class II types were available, the types were taken from metadata supplied by the sample provider, not from assay-based typing. The samples were drawn from the first 160 participants of the ongoing ImmuneRACE study and from 1,254 subjects provided by 6 global collaborators. The prospective study material was composed of cDNA or gDNA derived from T cells, B-cell-depleted T cells, or PBMCs. A de-identified subject ID, COVID-19 status, age in years and sex were almost always included in the sample metadata. The repertoires were made available in a free public database intended to serve as a resource for research on the immune response to SARS-CoV-2. Beyond this particular receptor, the publication reports: How much clinical and demographic metadata was included differed by source and by participant, and the metadata was provided uncurated.

Its CDR3 holds 16 amino acids, cysteine through phenylalanine. Of all the DNA, just the CDR3 is kept, 48 bases in frame from base 1. From a lookup of the germline V gene (reference sequence), CDR1 and CDR2 are SEHNR and FQNEAQ. V is reduced by 5 bases and J by 0 bases, leaving a spacing of 14 bases between them. The immunoSEQ Assay, a bias-controlled multiplex PCR, was used to amplify TCRbeta CDR3 regions from genomic DNA. The original pipeline was this. The number of nucleated cells in each sample was estimated by amplification of reference gene primers within the assay. To quantify the absolute abundance of each unique TCRbeta CDR3 rearrangement, sequence reads were collapsed and filtered. For each sample, productive Simpson clonality was calculated as the square root of Simpson's diversity index over productive rearrangements. Entries here come from immuneACCESS through TCRdb and include only in-frame sequences with V and J called. Some clones fail to appear in such tables; in the studies checked, an unresolved V gene covers under half of the shortfall, and the cause of the remainder is unknown. Clonal size and the V and J genes are those of that table, whereas D and trimming came from the DNA. This sample comprises some 300,000 clones, 88% of them detected only once. The top ten clonotypes cover about 7% of the sample.

Samples from volunteer blood donors who had recovered from COVID-19 were contributed by a second Seattle source. Whole blood was collected in K2EDTA tubes by collaborating institutions according to the institutions' own protocols. For TCRbeta analysis, collaborators shipped samples as frozen whole blood, isolated PBMCs, or DNA extracted from either of those sample types. This clonotype was sampled from a woman between 25 and 40 years old who had recovered from COVID-19. The chain is made from TRBV7-9 and TRBJ1-3; the D gene is possibly TRBD1, with 5 bases matching. The sequencing input was peripheral blood. The CDR3 is CASSPSGGGSGNTIYF. At the DNA level, the sequence is TGTGCCAGCAGCCCCTCGGGGGGTGGCTCTGGAAACACCATATATTTT.